This is a list of T cell receptor beta chains from one sample in a study of Tregs in tolerant kidney transplant recipients. Libraries were prepared by immunoSEQ multiplex PCR; TCRdb keeps only in-frame clonotypes and omits some of them. The sample consists of some 21,000 clones, roughly 80% of them appearing once. The source material was CD8+ T cells from blood (PBMCs), sampled 6 months after the transplant. Source of these receptors: a human patient who received a combined kidney and bone marrow transplant. The graft donor may have contributed some T cells. CDR3s include the opening cysteine and the closing phenylalanine or tryptophan. A D gene is named only where the DNA matches it firmly. Some rows have no size entry. The others give once, few or many, or a class for an expanded clone.

j_call: TRBJ1-5
clone_size: -
v_call: TRBV7-2
d_call: TRBD1
cdr3_nt: TGTGCCAGCAGCTTATTGGGGCAGGGGGGCGCCGTAAATCAGCCCCAGCATTTT
cdr3_aa: CASSLLGQGGAVNQPQHF

j_call: TRBJ2-2
clone_size: -
v_call: TRBV5-1
d_call: TRBD1
cdr3_nt: TGCGCCAGCAGCTTCCCGATAGACAGGGTGAACACCGGGGAGCTGTTTTTT
cdr3_aa: CASSFPIDRVNTGELFF

j_call: TRBJ2-1
clone_size: -
v_call: TRBV7-9
d_call: TRBD2
cdr3_nt: TGTGCCAGCAGCTTAGCAGGGGACTATGGGAATGAGCAGTTCTTC
cdr3_aa: CASSLAGDYGNEQFF

j_call: TRBJ2-7
clone_size: -
v_call: TRBV6-5
d_call: TRBD2
cdr3_nt: TGTGCCAGCAGTTATTGGCGGGGGGACTACGAGCAGTACTTC
cdr3_aa: CASSYWRGDYEQYF

j_call: TRBJ2-1
clone_size: few
v_call: TRBV4-3
d_call: TRBD1
cdr3_nt: TGCGCCAGCAGCCAAGAGGGGACTCCGGACAGGGTCAATGAGCAGTTCTTC
cdr3_aa: CASSQEGTPDRVNEQFF

j_call: TRBJ2-5
clone_size: -
v_call: TRBV7-9
d_call: TRBD2
cdr3_nt: TGTGCCAGCAGCTCAGCCAAAAAGCGGGAACTACGGGAGACCCAGTACTTC
cdr3_aa: CASSSAKKRELRETQYF

j_call: TRBJ2-3
clone_size: -
v_call: TRBV13
d_call: TRBD2
cdr3_nt: TGTGCCAGCAGCTTGGGACTAGCGGGAGTTCCCGATCCAGATACGCAGTATTTT
cdr3_aa: CASSLGLAGVPDPDTQYF

j_call: TRBJ2-1
clone_size: -
v_call: TRBV9
d_call: TRBD2
cdr3_nt: TGTGCCAGCAGCGCGTCTAGCGGGGGTCTTTACAATGAGCAGTTCTTC
cdr3_aa: CASSASSGGLYNEQFF

j_call: TRBJ2-5
clone_size: -
v_call: TRBV5-4
d_call: TRBD2
cdr3_nt: TGTGCCAGCAGCCAGCGGGAGGTAGGGGAGACCCAGTACTTC
cdr3_aa: CASSQREVGETQYF

j_call: TRBJ2-3
clone_size: few
v_call: TRBV4-3
d_call: TRBD1
cdr3_nt: TGCGCCAGCAGCCATGGACAGGGGGCCGCCACAGATACGCAGTATTTT
cdr3_aa: CASSHGQGAATDTQYF

j_call: TRBJ1-5
clone_size: -
v_call: TRBV2
d_call: -
cdr3_nt: TGTGCCAGCAGTGATCCCAAACCCGACTGGTATAGCAATCAGCCCCAGCATTTT
cdr3_aa: CASSDPKPDWYSNQPQHF

j_call: TRBJ2-7
clone_size: -
v_call: TRBV7-9
d_call: TRBD2
cdr3_nt: TGTGCCAGCAGCGGAGGCGCTAGCGGGGGTTACTCCTACGAGCAGTACTTC
cdr3_aa: CASSGGASGGYSYEQYF

j_call: TRBJ2-7
clone_size: few
v_call: TRBV11-3
d_call: -
cdr3_nt: TGTGCCAGCAGCTTAGCGGTATCTCGGCTAGCGTACTACGAGCAGTACTTC
cdr3_aa: CASSLAVSRLAYYEQYF

j_call: TRBJ1-2
clone_size: -
v_call: TRBV6-6
d_call: -
cdr3_nt: TGTGCCAGCACCGGGGACTATGGCTACACCTTC
cdr3_aa: CASTGDYGYTF

j_call: TRBJ2-4
clone_size: -
v_call: TRBV29-1
d_call: TRBD2
cdr3_nt: TGCAGCGTTGAAGCAGCCTCTAGCGGGAGGGCCGGGAACATTCAGTACTTC
cdr3_aa: CSVEAASSGRAGNIQYF

j_call: TRBJ2-3
clone_size: -
v_call: TRBV4-3
d_call: TRBD2
cdr3_nt: TGCGCCAGCAGCCAAGGGACTAGCGGCCACACAGATACGCAGTATTTT
cdr3_aa: CASSQGTSGHTDTQYF

j_call: TRBJ2-5
clone_size: -
v_call: TRBV9
d_call: TRBD1
cdr3_nt: TGTGCCAGCAGCGTAACGACCGGGACAGGGAGTCAAGAGACCCAGTACTTC
cdr3_aa: CASSVTTGTGSQETQYF

j_call: TRBJ2-1
clone_size: -
v_call: TRBV4-1
d_call: -
cdr3_nt: TGCGCCAGCAGAGGGGGAGGTGGGGCTAGCGGCTACAATGAGCAGTTCTTC
cdr3_aa: CASRGGGGASGYNEQFF

j_call: TRBJ1-2
clone_size: -
v_call: TRBV9
d_call: TRBD1
cdr3_nt: TGTGCCAGCAGCGTAGTGACAGGGGACTATGGCTACACCTTC
cdr3_aa: CASSVVTGDYGYTF

j_call: TRBJ2-3
clone_size: -
v_call: TRBV9
d_call: -
cdr3_nt: TGTGCCAGCAGCGTAGATGGCATTTACACAGATACGCAGTATTTT
cdr3_aa: CASSVDGIYTDTQYF

j_call: TRBJ2-5
clone_size: -
v_call: TRBV7-9
d_call: TRBD2
cdr3_nt: TGTGCCAGCAGTCGGACTAGCGGGGGTGAGACCCAGTACTTC
cdr3_aa: CASSRTSGGETQYF

j_call: TRBJ2-2
clone_size: -
v_call: TRBV6-1
d_call: TRBD1
cdr3_nt: TGTGCCAGCAGCAGACAGGGGGGAACCGGGGAGCTGTTTTTT
cdr3_aa: CASSRQGGTGELFF

j_call: TRBJ2-6
clone_size: -
v_call: TRBV7-9
d_call: TRBD2
cdr3_nt: TGTGCCAGTCGACCCCCGGGACTATCTGGGGCCAACGTCCTGACTTTC
cdr3_aa: CASRPPGLSGANVLTF

j_call: TRBJ2-1
clone_size: -
v_call: TRBV5-6
d_call: TRBD2
cdr3_nt: TGTGCCAGCCGAACTAGCGGCTCCTACAATGAGCAGTTCTTC
cdr3_aa: CASRTSGSYNEQFF

j_call: TRBJ2-1
clone_size: -
v_call: TRBV2
d_call: TRBD2
cdr3_nt: TGTGCCAGCAGTGGCTATGGCGGGAGCGGGGTCAATGAGCAGTTCTTC
cdr3_aa: CASSGYGGSGVNEQFF

j_call: TRBJ2-7
clone_size: -
v_call: TRBV11-3
d_call: TRBD2
cdr3_nt: TGTGCCAGCAGCCCGCTAACTAGCGGGAGCCGATACGAGCAGTACTTC
cdr3_aa: CASSPLTSGSRYEQYF

j_call: TRBJ2-7
clone_size: once
v_call: TRBV11-2
d_call: -
cdr3_nt: TGTGCCAGCAGCTTTCTCCCAGACTACGAGCAGTACTTC
cdr3_aa: CASSFLPDYEQYF

j_call: TRBJ2-2
clone_size: -
v_call: TRBV5-1
d_call: TRBD2
cdr3_nt: TGCGCCAGCAGCTTGTTGAATTTTGGATCGCGTTGGACTAGCGGAAACACCGGGGAGCTGTTTTTT
cdr3_aa: CASSLLNFGSRWTSGNTGELFF

j_call: TRBJ1-1
clone_size: -
v_call: TRBV13
d_call: -
cdr3_nt: TGTGCCAGCAGCGCCGACAGGCGCACTGAAGCTTTCTTT
cdr3_aa: CASSADRRTEAFF

j_call: TRBJ2-1
clone_size: -
v_call: TRBV7-3
d_call: -
cdr3_nt: TGTGCCAGCAGCTATCAGGGGAATGAGCAGTTCTTC
cdr3_aa: CASSYQGNEQFF

j_call: TRBJ1-6
clone_size: -
v_call: TRBV7-9
d_call: -
cdr3_nt: TGTGCCAGCAGCTTAGTCGGGGGTTATTCACCCCTCCACTTT
cdr3_aa: CASSLVGGYSPLHF

j_call: TRBJ2-7
clone_size: -
v_call: TRBV4-3
d_call: -
cdr3_nt: TGCGCCAGCAGCCCCCGGGACTCCTACGAGCAGTACTTC
cdr3_aa: CASSPRDSYEQYF

j_call: TRBJ2-4
clone_size: -
v_call: TRBV7-8
d_call: TRBD2
cdr3_nt: TGTGCCAGCAGTCACTTTTCCGGGGGGGCGATTAGCATTCAGTACTTC
cdr3_aa: CASSHFSGGAISIQYF

j_call: TRBJ2-5
clone_size: -
v_call: TRBV10-2
d_call: TRBD2
cdr3_nt: TGCGCCAGCAGTGAGTTACTAGCGGGGGAAGAGACCCAGTACTTC
cdr3_aa: CASSELLAGEETQYF

j_call: TRBJ2-1
clone_size: -
v_call: TRBV5-6
d_call: -
cdr3_nt: TGTGCCAGCAGCCCAAACTCGCTATCAAATGAGCAGTTCTTC
cdr3_aa: CASSPNSLSNEQFF

j_call: TRBJ2-2
clone_size: -
v_call: TRBV7-7
d_call: -
cdr3_nt: TGTGCCAGCAGCCTCAGAAACACCGGGGAGCTGTTTTTT
cdr3_aa: CASSLRNTGELFF

j_call: TRBJ2-2
clone_size: -
v_call: TRBV7-9
d_call: -
cdr3_nt: TGTGCCAGCAGCTTATTAGAGTGGACCGGGGAGCTGTTTTTT
cdr3_aa: CASSLLEWTGELFF

j_call: TRBJ2-3
clone_size: -
v_call: TRBV6-1
d_call: TRBD2
cdr3_nt: TGTGCCAGCAGTCAGACTAGCGGGGGGGCCGATACGCAGTATTTT
cdr3_aa: CASSQTSGGADTQYF

j_call: TRBJ2-1
clone_size: -
v_call: TRBV4-2
d_call: -
cdr3_nt: TGTGCCAGCAGACAGAGCTCCTACAATGAGCAGTTCTTC
cdr3_aa: CASRQSSYNEQFF

j_call: TRBJ1-6
clone_size: -
v_call: TRBV4-1
d_call: TRBD1
cdr3_nt: TGCGCCAGCAGCCCGGACAGGGGGTTGAATTCACCCCTCCACTTT
cdr3_aa: CASSPDRGLNSPLHF

j_call: TRBJ1-2
clone_size: -
v_call: TRBV29-1
d_call: TRBD1
cdr3_nt: TGCAGCGTTGAATGGTGGGACAGGAACTATGGCTACACCTTC
cdr3_aa: CSVEWWDRNYGYTF

j_call: TRBJ2-3
clone_size: -
v_call: TRBV5-4
d_call: -
cdr3_nt: TGTGCCAGCAGCTCCGATGGGAGGCCTAGCACAGATACGCAGTATTTT
cdr3_aa: CASSSDGRPSTDTQYF

j_call: TRBJ1-1
clone_size: once
v_call: TRBV2
d_call: TRBD1
cdr3_nt: TGTGCCAGCACGGTGACAGGGGAGTACACTGAAGCTTTCTTT
cdr3_aa: CASTVTGEYTEAFF

j_call: TRBJ1-2
clone_size: -
v_call: TRBV9
d_call: -
cdr3_nt: TGTGCCAGCAGCGTAGGGGCATCGGATGGCTACACCTTC
cdr3_aa: CASSVGASDGYTF

j_call: TRBJ1-2
clone_size: once
v_call: TRBV7-9
d_call: TRBD1
cdr3_nt: TGTGCCAGCAGCTTTCCGGGACAGCCGAACTATGGCTACACCTTC
cdr3_aa: CASSFPGQPNYGYTF

j_call: TRBJ2-7
clone_size: -
v_call: TRBV27
d_call: -
cdr3_nt: TGTGCCAGCAGTTTGGCTTTCAGGCTCTACGAGCAGTACTTC
cdr3_aa: CASSLAFRLYEQYF

j_call: TRBJ2-3
clone_size: -
v_call: TRBV6-6
d_call: TRBD2
cdr3_nt: TGTGCCAGCAGTTGGGGACTAGCCACAGATACGCAATATTTT
cdr3_aa: CASSWGLATDTQYF

j_call: TRBJ1-2
clone_size: -
v_call: TRBV18
d_call: -
cdr3_nt: TGTGCCAGCTCATCATCCGGGACAACCGAACTAAACTATGGCTACACCTTC
cdr3_aa: CASSSSGTTELNYGYTF

j_call: TRBJ2-2
clone_size: -
v_call: TRBV25-1
d_call: -
cdr3_nt: TGTGCCAGCAGTGACTTCGAGCAAGTCGGGGAGCTGTTTTTT
cdr3_aa: CASSDFEQVGELFF

j_call: TRBJ2-5
clone_size: -
v_call: TRBV5-6
d_call: TRBD2
cdr3_nt: TGTGCCAGCAGCCCATGGACTAGCGGGGGGGGCTTGGAGACCCAGTACTTC
cdr3_aa: CASSPWTSGGGLETQYF

j_call: TRBJ2-7
clone_size: -
v_call: TRBV27
d_call: TRBD1
cdr3_nt: TGTGCCAGCAGTCCACACAGGGGGCCCTCGGACGAGCAGTACTTC
cdr3_aa: CASSPHRGPSDEQYF

j_call: TRBJ2-1
clone_size: -
v_call: TRBV9
d_call: TRBD1
cdr3_nt: TGTGCCAGCAGCGCGGGACAGGGCTCCTACAATGAGCAGTTCTTC
cdr3_aa: CASSAGQGSYNEQFF

j_call: TRBJ2-1
clone_size: -
v_call: TRBV7-6
d_call: -
cdr3_nt: TGTGCCAGCAGCTACTCTAGCTCGGGAGTCTACAATGAGCAGTTCTTC
cdr3_aa: CASSYSSSGVYNEQFF

j_call: TRBJ1-6
clone_size: -
v_call: TRBV4-3
d_call: -
cdr3_nt: TGCGCCAGCAGCCAAGAAACAGCTAATTCCCCCCTCCACTTT
cdr3_aa: CASSQETANSPLHF